Following are 12 T cell receptor beta chains from one sample sequenced in a study of vaccination effects on CD4 cells after COVID-19. These receptors lack a known antigen. ViraFEST used viral peptide pools to expand antigen-specific CD4+ T cells before sequencing. Researchers isolated CD4+ T cells once less than twelve days of culture had elapsed. Between March and December 2020, the person had a SARS-CoV-2 infection that PCR confirmed. Sequencing used immunoSEQ multiplex PCR; TCRdb keeps in-frame clones, though not all of them. The sample lists about 45,000 clones, approximately 72% occurring once. The source material was CD4+ T cells from PBMCs cultured with a peptide pool, sampled before COVID-19 vaccination. These receptor sequences come from a human donor who had a prior SARS-CoV-2 infection.

This chain joins TRBV3-1 (or the pseudogene TRBV3-2) and TRBJ2-7, with 9 bases aligning to TRBD2. After removal of 4 bases from V and 4 bases from J, the junction contained 5 bases not matched to a gene. The CDR3 has 14 amino acids. Germline CDR1 reads LGHDT; CDR2 reads YNNKEL (reference sequence). The CDR3 DNA reads as TGTGCCAGCAGCCGATTTAGCGGGAGTTACGAGCAGTACTTC. It translates to CASSRFSGSYEQYF.

This chain connects TRBV5-1 to TRBJ1-2; 8 nucleotides align to TRBD1. Germline V gene lookup returns CDR1 SGHRS and CDR2 YFSETQ. The CDR3 sequence is 15 residues long. The junction had 4 bases not matched to a gene; V was cut back by 0 bases and J by 3 bases. The CDR3, as DNA: TGCGCCAGCAGCTTGGGTCAGGGGGCGGACTATGGCTACACCTTC. Encoded protein: CASSLGQGADYGYTF.

J is TRBJ1-6 and V is TRBV2; D gene uncertain. V was trimmed by 2 bases and J by 4 bases, leaving 12 bases between them. CDR1 is SNHLY and CDR2 is FYNNEI in the germline V gene. This CDR3 has 16 residues. CDR3 DNA: TGTGCCAGCAGTGAATTAGAAGAAAAGTATAATTCACCCCTCCACTTT. It yields the protein CASSELEEKYNSPLHF.

This clone has only one observation. The chain has TRBV5-6 and TRBJ1-4; unclear D gene. With 1 base removed from V and 8 bases from J, the gap between germline ends came to 12 bases. This CDR3 spans 14 amino acids. Per germline, CDR1 SGHDT and CDR2 YYEEEE. In DNA form, the CDR3 reads TGTGCCAGCAGCTTGTCCAGGAGTGGGGAAAAACTGTTTTTT. Amino acid sequence: CASSLSRSGEKLFF.

The chain carries TRBV18 and TRBJ1-1, with 9 positions matching TRBD1. Trimming at V came to 1 base and at J to 1 base, leaving 10 bases not matched to a gene. Germline V gene sequence: CDR1 KGHSH, CDR2 LQKENI. The CDR3 contains 18 residues. This CDR3 is CASSPRMGTGGANTEAFF. CDR3 nucleotide sequence: TGTGCCAGCTCACCACGTATGGGTACAGGGGGCGCGAACACTGAAGCTTTCTTT.

The chain uses TRBV5-6 and TRBJ2-7, with 10 bases matching TRBD1. Losses at the gene ends were 0 bases for V and 3 bases for J; bases not matched to a gene: 6. From germline, CDR1 is SGHDT and CDR2 YYEEEE. The CDR3 totals 16 residues. CDR3 loop: CASSLVAGQGFYEQYF. Written as DNA, the CDR3 is TGTGCCAGCAGCTTGGTGGCGGGACAGGGGTTCTACGAGCAGTACTTC.

This rearrangement joins TRBV2 to TRBJ2-1, with D maybe TRBD2 (6 bases). CDR3 length: 12 amino acids. Trimming left V 6 bases short and J 10 bases short, with 13 bases between. The germline V gene has CDR1 SNHLY and CDR2 FYNNEI. In nucleotides, the CDR3 is TGTGCCAGCAGCTGGTTGAGCGGGGAGCAGTTCTTC. Translating gives CASSWLSGEQFF.

This chain uses TRBV6-6 with TRBJ1-3, with D unresolved. This CDR3 contains 13 residues. With 5 bases removed from V and 3 bases from J, the gap between germline ends came to 8 bases. Germline V CDR1 and CDR2: MNHNY, SVGAGI (reference sequence). CDR3 sequence reads: CASSPAGGNTIYF. CDR3 coding DNA: TGTGCCAGCAGTCCGGCGGGTGGAAACACCATATATTTT.

This clone has only one observation. J is TRBJ2-3 and V is TRBV5-1; D assignment may be TRBD1 or TRBD2 (5 bases each). The CDR3 spans 14 residues. Trimming took off 3 bases at V and 4 bases at J, with 12 bases between the two ends. Germline CDR1 reads SGHRS; CDR2 reads YFSETQ. CDR3 sequence: CASSSSGRADTQYF. In DNA, the CDR3 is TGCGCCAGCAGCTCCTCGGGGCGGGCAGATACGCAGTATTTT.

This chain connects TRBV7-9 to TRBJ2-3, with 10 bases lining up with TRBD1. CDR3 size: 16 residues. Per germline, CDR1 SEHNR and CDR2 FQNEAQ (reference sequence). Trimming cost V 1 base and J 5 bases; bases outside gene matches: 6. The chain's CDR3 is CASSLGDRGQGDTQYF. The CDR3 nucleotides read TGTGCCAGCAGCTTAGGGGACAGGGGCCAGGGAGATACGCAGTATTTT.

In this sample, this clone turned up a few times. This chain links TRBV27 with TRBJ1-2; 7 positions agree with TRBD1. The junction had 8 bases not matched to a gene; V was cut back by 2 bases and J by 2 bases. This CDR3 region has 16 residues. The germline V gene has CDR1 MNHEY and CDR2 SMNVEV (reference sequence). The CDR3 spells CASSLRRGQLNYGYTF. The CDR3 region has the DNA TGTGCCAGCAGTTTACGGCGGGGACAGCTAAACTATGGCTACACCTTC.

This rearrangement joins TRBV5-1 to TRBJ2-2; 7 bases agree with TRBD1. The trim removed 2 bases at V and 4 bases at J, leaving 8 bases unmatched. Germline assignment: CDR1 SGHRS and CDR2 YFSETQ. The CDR3 is 16 residues long. This chain's CDR3 is CASSFTGARSTGELFF. CDR3 sequence (DNA): TGCGCCAGCAGCTTCACAGGGGCGCGCAGCACCGGGGAGCTGTTTTTT.